This TCR beta chain was captured in a study of T cells after yellow fever vaccination. TCRdb re-analysed the 5' RACE reads in MiXCR, keeping a single row per CDR3 protein. The repertoire has roughly 190,000 distinct CDR3 sequences, 11% of them found once; the top ten carry 35% to 45%. Concerning this clonotype itself: Its antigen is undetermined.

Germline V gene data show CDR1 as SGHKS and CDR2 as YYEKEE (reference sequence). Trimming cost V 0 bases and J 4 bases, with 10 bases left between them. The CDR3 has 14 amino acids. Points from the study as a whole: Abundant contaminating clonotypes from the bulk population could appear in FACS-sorted repertoires.

The chain employs TRBV5-5 and TRBJ1-2; D unresolved. The receptor was derived from a young man who received the YFV17D yellow fever vaccine. This specimen was CD8+ T cells sorted from PBMCs, taken 15 days after the yellow fever booster vaccination. Here the CDR3 reads CASSLGPVGYGYTF. CDR3 in DNA: TGTGCCAGCAGCTTGGGCCCCGTGGGCTATGGCTACACCTTC. Using reference TRBV5-5 and TRBJ1-2 for the parts outside the CDR3, the full variable domain is DAGVTQSPTHLIKTRGQQVTLRCSPISGHKSVSWYQQVLGQGPQFIFQYYEKEERGRGNFPDRFSARQFPNYSSELNVNALLLGDSALYLCASSLGPVGYGYTFGSGTRLTVV.